Below, 5 T cell receptor beta chains from the same sample are listed, as sequenced in a study of cytomegalovirus exposure and HLA in healthy donors. PCR employed 60 Vbeta and 13 Jbeta primers. The protocol was immunoSEQ multiplex PCR, while the TCRdb copy is restricted to in-frame clones and leaves out a portion. The sample holds 170,000 or so clones, 70% to 85% seen once. Input material: PBMCs. These TCRs come from a woman between 25 and 40 years old in good health and CMV-seronegative.

The rearrangement uses TRBV6-5 and TRBJ1-1; perhaps TRBD1 as D (5 bases). V shed 4 bases and J shed 4 bases, with 13 bases lying between them. The CDR3 is 14 amino acids. Germline-derived CDR1 and CDR2 are MNHEY and SVGAGI. For the CDR3, the DNA is TGTGCCAGCAGTTCTCCAGGGCTGGGCACTGAAGCTTTCTTT. Translating it yields CASSSPGLGTEAFF.

CDR3 nucleotide sequence: TGTGCCAGCAGTTCACAGGGCAGGACTGAAGCTTTCTTT. Amino acids: CASSSQGRTEAFF. The chain has TRBV28 and TRBJ1-1, with D maybe TRBD1 (6 bases). The V and J ends lost 4 bases and 5 bases respectively, with 11 bases between them. The germline gives CDR1 MDHEN, CDR2 SYDVKM. The CDR3 totals 13 residues.

This chain links TRBV27 with TRBJ2-3, with 9 bases that match TRBD2. V shed 2 bases and J 3 bases; nucleotides not matched to a gene: 6. The CDR3 covers 16 residues. Germline V gives CDR1 MNHEY, CDR2 SMNVEV (reference sequence). CDR3: CASSLLGGRGTDTQYF. The CDR3 nucleotides read TGTGCCAGCAGTTTACTCGGCGGGAGGGGTACAGATACGCAGTATTTT.

A word on this clone: Because the CDR3's place on the DNA is in doubt, the DNA is left out and the CDR3 is given as listed by TCRdb. The J gene is TRBJ2-1, the V gene TRBV7-9; the table names TRBD1, a call not compared with the DNA. 11 amino acids form the CDR3, both terminal residues included. Per germline, CDR1 SEHNR and CDR2 FQNEAQ (reference sequence). CDR3 protein: CASTSDRQQFF.

The chain couples TRBV7-3 to TRBJ1-1, with D perhaps matching TRBD1 (6 bases). Trimming took 5 bases from V and 3 from J, leaving 13 bases between them. This CDR3 spans 14 amino acids. Germline V gives CDR1 SGHTA, CDR2 FQGTGA. The CDR3 loop is CASSKQGGHTEAFF. The CDR3 region has the DNA TGTGCCAGCAGCAAACAGGGAGGGCACACTGAAGCTTTCTTT.